This is a list of T cell receptor beta chains from one sample in a study of blood T cell repertoires in COVID-19. Only in-frame clones appear in the TCRdb table, and some are missing; sequencing was by immunoSEQ multiplex PCR. The repertoire holds 150,000 to 200,000 clones, with about 80% as singletons. The specimen was PBMCs or T cells enriched from blood (not recorded which). These receptors were taken from a man in his fifties who had recovered from COVID-19. CDR3s include the opening cysteine and the closing phenylalanine or tryptophan. The D gene is left open where the match is weak. Not all rows give a size; the values are once, few, many and, for expanded clones, a class.

CDR3nt | CDR3aa | j_gene | d_gene | v_gene | abundance
TGTGCCAGCAGCCCCCGGACAGGAGCCGCAACTAATGAAAAACTGTTTTTT | CASSPRTGAATNEKLFF | TRBJ1-4 | TRBD1 | TRBV7-9 | .
TGTGCCAGCAGCCACAAAAACCCGGGGCGGGGGGATGAGCAGTTCTTC | CASSHKNPGRGDEQFF | TRBJ2-1 | TRBD2 | TRBV4-2 | .
TGTGCCAGCCTACTCGGGACAGGAGACACTGAAGCTTTCTTT | CASLLGTGDTEAFF | TRBJ1-1 | TRBD1 | TRBV7-9 | .
TGTGCCAGCAGCCAAGGGACAGGGAGGACCGGGGAGCTGTTTTTT | CASSQGTGRTGELFF | TRBJ2-2 | TRBD1 | TRBV11-2 | .
TGTGCCAGCAGCCCCGGACAGGGTGGCTACACCTTC | CASSPGQGGYTF | TRBJ1-2 | TRBD1 | TRBV3-1/TRBV3-2 | once
TGCGCCAGCAGCCATGACAGGGGGAACTTCTACAATGAGCAGTTCTTC | CASSHDRGNFYNEQFF | TRBJ2-1 | TRBD1 | TRBV4-1 | .
TGCGCCAGCAGCTGGAGACAGGGGAACACTGAAGCTTTCTTT | CASSWRQGNTEAFF | TRBJ1-1 | TRBD1 | TRBV5-1 | .
TGTGCCAGCAGCTCCCGGGGTAGCGGGGAAGAGACCCAGTACTTC | CASSSRGSGEETQYF | TRBJ2-5 | TRBD2 | TRBV7-9 | once
TGTGCCAGCAGTTTCGACAGAACGTACGAGCAGTACTTC | CASSFDRTYEQYF | TRBJ2-7 | . | TRBV6-5 | .
TGCGCCAGCAGCTTGGGGACAGGGGACGTCGACGAGCAGTACTTC | CASSLGTGDVDEQYF | TRBJ2-7 | TRBD1 | TRBV5-1 | .
TGTGCCAGCAGGGGACTTACAGGGGGGGACGAGCAGTACTTC | CASRGLTGGDEQYF | TRBJ2-7 | . | TRBV6-5 | .
TGTGCCGGCATGCAGGGCTCGGGCGAAAAACTGTTTTTT | CAGMQGSGEKLFF | TRBJ1-4 | . | TRBV10-3 | .
TGTGCCAGCAGCTTCTCCCGGACAGAACAAGAGACCCAGTACTTC | CASSFSRTEQETQYF | TRBJ2-5 | . | TRBV11-2 | .
TGTGCCTGGAGTGTATGGCCTAGCGGGGGATCAGATACGCAGTATTTT | CAWSVWPSGGSDTQYF | TRBJ2-3 | TRBD2 | TRBV30 | .
TGTGCCAGCAGCCAGGCTGACAGACGTTACAATGAGCAGTTCTTC | CASSQADRRYNEQFF | TRBJ2-1 | . | TRBV3-1/TRBV3-2 | .
TGTGCCAGCAGTTACTCCCAAATGAACACTGAAGCTTTCTTT | CASSYSQMNTEAFF | TRBJ1-1 | . | TRBV6-5 | .
TGTGCCAGCAGCCAAAGAGTATCAGATACGCAGTATTTT | CASSQRVSDTQYF | TRBJ2-3 | . | TRBV3-1/TRBV3-2 | .
TGTGCCAGCAGCCAGGCCCCCTCCAGGGATGAAAAACTGTTTTTT | CASSQAPSRDEKLFF | TRBJ1-4 | . | TRBV11-2 | .
TGTGCCAGCAGCCAAGCGGGTAGCACAGATACGCAGTATTTT | CASSQAGSTDTQYF | TRBJ2-3 | . | TRBV14 | .
TGCGCCAGCAGCTGGACAGGGGGGGGAGCCCCAGATACGCAGTATTTT | CASSWTGGGAPDTQYF | TRBJ2-3 | TRBD1 | TRBV5-1 | .
TGCAGCGTTGCAGGGGGCTGGGGTCAGCCCCAGCATTTT | CSVAGGWGQPQHF | TRBJ1-5 | TRBD1 | TRBV29-1 | .
TGTGCCAGCAGCCGTAAGGGTGGTCAGGGAGGCCTCTACGAGCAGTACTTC | CASSRKGGQGGLYEQYF | TRBJ2-7 | . | TRBV3-1/TRBV3-2 | .
TGTGCCAGCAGCTTGCAGGGAAGGGGAGAGACCCAGTACTTC | CASSLQGRGETQYF | TRBJ2-5 | . | TRBV7-3 | .
TGTGCCACCCGGTCGGGGGGGAATGAGCAGTTCTTC | CATRSGGNEQFF | TRBJ2-1 | TRBD2 | TRBV5-4 | large
TGTGCCAGTATTCGGACAGGAATGAACACTGAAGCTTTCTTT | CASIRTGMNTEAFF | TRBJ1-1 | TRBD1 | TRBV19 | .
TGTGCCAGCATCCCTTCGCGGGGGGCTTACAATGAGCAGTTCTTC | CASIPSRGAYNEQFF | TRBJ2-1 | TRBD2 | TRBV6-5 | .
TGTGCCAGCACCATGCGTCGCACTGAAGCTTTCTTT | CASTMRRTEAFF | TRBJ1-1 | . | TRBV5-8 | .
TGTGCCGGGGGACAGACCGACAGCCGGTGGTATGGCTACACCTTC | CAGGQTDSRWYGYTF | TRBJ1-2 | TRBD1 | TRBV6-4 | few
TGTGCAAGTCGCCGCCGCGACAGGGGTAACTATGGCTACACCTTC | CASRRRDRGNYGYTF | TRBJ1-2 | . | TRBV12-2 | .
TGTGCCAGCAGCTTACAGGACTATGGCTACACCTTC | CASSLQDYGYTF | TRBJ1-2 | . | TRBV7-9 | .
TGTGCCAGCAGTGAAGGTCAGGCAACTAATGAAAAACTGTTTTTT | CASSEGQATNEKLFF | TRBJ1-4 | . | TRBV2 | .
TGTGCCAGCAGCCAAGTTGGAAGCGGGGGCACAGATACGCAGTATTTT | CASSQVGSGGTDTQYF | TRBJ2-3 | TRBD2 | TRBV4-2 | .
TGTGCCAGTAGTATTCAGACTAGCCGGGGCACCGGGGAGCTGTTTTTT | CASSIQTSRGTGELFF | TRBJ2-2 | TRBD2 | TRBV19 | .
TGTGCCAGCAGCTTACACTCGGTTTTGAACACTGAAGCTTTCTTT | CASSLHSVLNTEAFF | TRBJ1-1 | . | TRBV27 | .
TGTGCCAGCGCCGCAGGGTATGCGAACACTGAAGCTTTCTTT | CASAAGYANTEAFF | TRBJ1-1 | . | TRBV18 | .
TGCGCCAGCAGCTTCGGGGCAACTAATGAAAAACTGTTTTTT | CASSFGATNEKLFF | TRBJ1-4 | . | TRBV5-1 | .
TGTGCCAGCAGCCAAGGGCACAGGTCCGGGGAGCTGTTTTTT | CASSQGHRSGELFF | TRBJ2-2 | . | TRBV3-1/TRBV3-2 | .
TGCGCCAGCAGCTCCGGGACAGAGTATGACACTGAAGCTTTCTTT | CASSSGTEYDTEAFF | TRBJ1-1 | TRBD1 | TRBV5-1 | once
TGTGCCAGCAGCTCGGCGACTAGCGGGGTGAAGGGAGAGACCCAGTACTTC | CASSSATSGVKGETQYF | TRBJ2-5 | TRBD2 | TRBV7-2 | .
TGTGCCAGCAGCTTGGTACAGGGGGTCGGGGAGCTGTTTTTT | CASSLVQGVGELFF | TRBJ2-2 | TRBD1 | TRBV5-6 | .
TGTGCCAGCAGCCAAACTACTAGCGTCGGGGAGACCCAGTACTTC | CASSQTTSVGETQYF | TRBJ2-5 | TRBD2 | TRBV3-1/TRBV3-2 | few
TGTGCCAGTAGTATAGTGCAGGGGGCGGGTCAGCCCCAGCATTTT | CASSIVQGAGQPQHF | TRBJ1-5 | TRBD1 | TRBV19 | .
TGTGCCAGCAGTTACGAGACTAGCGGGCCTAGCTCCTACAATGAGCAGTTCTTC | CASSYETSGPSSYNEQFF | TRBJ2-1 | TRBD2 | TRBV6-2/TRBV6-3 | .
TGTGCCATCAGTCCGCAGGGCGGGGGCGAGCAGTACTTC | CAISPQGGGEQYF | TRBJ2-7 | TRBD2 | TRBV10-3 | .
TGTGCCAGCAGTTCCAGCGGGGGGGGCGCGACGGCTGAAGCTTTCTTT | CASSSSGGGATAEAFF | TRBJ1-1 | . | TRBV6-5 | .
TGTGCCAGCAGCTTTCCCGTCAGGGCTGAAGCTTTCTTT | CASSFPVRAEAFF | TRBJ1-1 | . | TRBV11-2 | .
TGTGCCAGCAGCCAAGGAGGGGGAGGGTATGGCTACACCTTC | CASSQGGGGYGYTF | TRBJ1-2 | . | TRBV3-1/TRBV3-2 | .